This entry describes one TCR beta chain. The data were obtained in a study of shared clonotypes between healthy human individuals. The authors split each subset's genomic DNA evenly across several immunoSEQ plates. Profiled with immunoSEQ multiplex PCR; TCRdb holds only in-frame clones, not every one. The table shows hundreds of thousands of clones, with roughly 72% occurring only once. The CDR3 spans 11 residues. Germline CDR1 is SQVTM and CDR2 is ANQGSEA. Between the trimmed V and J ends, which lost 7 bases and 2 bases, there was a span of 9 bases. Extraction of genomic DNA in unsorted samples used about 90 million PBMCs.

This clonotype was obtained from a woman in her thirties or forties in good health. Some clones in this sample may be carry-over from other donors' samples. V is TRBV29-1 and J is TRBJ2-7; unclear D gene. The sample consisted of PBMCs. The CDR3 DNA sequence: TGCAGCGCACGCTCAACCTACGAGCAGTACTTC. Translating gives CSARSTYEQYF.